Each of the 13 T cell receptor beta chains below was sequenced from the same sample in a study of blood T cell repertoires in COVID-19. The table came from immunoSEQ multiplex PCR; TCRdb's copy has only in-frame clones and leaves some out. The table includes approximately 64,000 clones, 81% detected once. The sample was peripheral blood. Receptor source: a woman in her sixties or seventies with acute or convalescent COVID-19.

The V gene is TRBV7-2, the J gene TRBJ2-3; D might be TRBD1 (5 bases). Germline CDR1 reads SGHTA; CDR2 reads FQGNSA. The CDR3 extends over 13 amino acids. The germline V and J ends were trimmed by 6 bases and 5 bases, with 12 bases remaining between them. Here the CDR3 DNA reads TGTGCCAGCAGTCGACAGTCGGAAGATACGCAGTATTTT. This translates into CASSRQSEDTQYF.

V and J are TRBV6-5 and TRBJ1-5, with D possibly being TRBD1 (6 bases). Germline values: CDR1 MNHEY, CDR2 SVGAGI. The CDR3 sequence is 15 residues long. Deletions cut 6 bases from V and 0 bases from J, with 12 bases between. The CDR3 DNA reads TGTGCCAGCAGGCAAAACAGGGATAGCAATCAGCCCCAGCATTTT. Its translation is CASRQNRDSNQPQHF.

A single count supports this clone. The chain links TRBV7-2 to TRBJ1-4; 8 bases map to TRBD1. CDR1 and CDR2 (germline): SGHTA, FQGNSA. Trimming took 5 bases from V and 7 from J; bases not matched to a gene: 6. The CDR3 totals 14 residues. In DNA form, the CDR3 reads TGTGCCAGCAGCACCCCAGGGGGCGTTGAAAAACTGTTTTTT. It codes for CASSTPGGVEKLFF. Combining the CDR3 with reference TRBV7-2 and TRBJ1-4 gives the whole variable domain GAGVSQSPSNKVTEKGKDVELRCDPISGHTALYWYRQSLGQGLEFLIYFQGNSAPDKSGLPSDRFSAERTGGSVSTLTIQRTQQEDSAVYLCASSTPGGVEKLFFGSGTQLSVL.

This clone was counted only a few times. The chain links TRBV29-1 to TRBJ2-7, with D possibly matching TRBD1 (6 bases). V was shortened by 4 bases and J by 4 bases, with 17 bases between the two germline ends. Germline V lookup: CDR1 SQVTM, CDR2 ANQGSEA. The CDR3 spans 14 residues. The CDR3 nucleotides are TGCAGCGTTGTAACAGGGATCCAGCCTTACGAGCAGTACTTC. It yields the protein CSVVTGIQPYEQYF.

CDR3 amino acids: CAIRRGQGYSPLHF. The CDR3 DNA reads TGTGCCATCAGAAGGGGCCAGGGGTATTCACCCCTCCACTTT. The genes are TRBV10-3 and TRBJ1-6; a weak D match, TRBD1 (6 bases). This CDR3 is 14 amino acids long. Germline lookup yields CDR1 ENHRY and CDR2 SYGVKD. V dropped 6 bases and J dropped 8 bases, with 14 bases sitting between them.

J is TRBJ2-7 and V is TRBV7-9, with D possibly being TRBD2 (7 bases). Trimming removed 6 bases at V and 1 base at J, with 19 bases between. CDR1 is SEHNR and CDR2 is FQNEAQ in the germline V gene (reference sequence). The CDR3 totals 16 residues. CDR3 in amino acids: CASRPLRKGGSYEQYF. Here the CDR3 DNA reads TGTGCCAGCAGACCCCTTCGCAAGGGGGGGTCCTACGAGCAGTACTTC.

This chain connects TRBV29-1 to TRBJ1-2; D may be TRBD1 (6 bases). V was shortened by 3 bases and J by 4 bases, with 12 bases between the two germline ends. Germline V CDR1 and CDR2: SQVTM, ANQGSEA. The CDR3 totals 13 residues. The CDR3 nucleotides are TGCAGCGTTGAGATGGGGGCAGGCTATGGCTACACCTTC. This sequence encodes CSVEMGAGYGYTF.

V gene TRBV14 combines with J gene TRBJ2-7; 8 nucleotides agree with TRBD1. After removal of 4 bases from V and 5 bases from J, the junction contained 4 bases not matched to a gene. The germline gives CDR1 SGHDN, CDR2 FVKESK. CDR3 length: 13 residues. CDR3 sequence reads: CASSPRQGHEQYF. The CDR3 nucleotides are TGTGCCAGCAGCCCCCGACAGGGGCACGAGCAGTACTTC.

The chain combines TRBV19 with TRBJ2-2; 7 bases match TRBD1. Per the germline V gene, CDR1 is LNHDA and CDR2 is SQIVND (reference sequence). Germline trimming cut 3 bases from V and 4 bases from J; bases unmatched to any gene: 11. The CDR3 is 17 amino acids. The CDR3 sequence: CASSIATGQRTTGELFF. As DNA, the CDR3 is TGTGCCAGTAGTATCGCCACGGGACAGCGTACCACCGGGGAGCTGTTTTTT.

The J gene is TRBJ1-4, the V gene TRBV28, with D unclear. The V and J ends lost 5 bases and 7 bases respectively, with 14 bases between them. Germline-derived CDR1 and CDR2 are MDHEN and SYDVKM. This CDR3 spans 14 amino acids. The CDR3: CASSTSGMTEKLFF. CDR3 DNA sequence: TGTGCCAGCAGTACGAGCGGGATGACTGAAAAACTGTTTTTT.

The chain uses TRBV19 and TRBJ1-6; 7 bases align to TRBD1. J gave up 8 bases and V 5 bases, and 9 bases lay outside the gene matches. Germline-derived CDR1 and CDR2 are LNHDA and SQIVND (reference sequence). The CDR3 runs to 15 residues. The CDR3 protein is CASSQGGWVHSPLHF. The CDR3 region has the DNA TGTGCCAGTAGTCAGGGGGGTTGGGTTCATTCACCCCTCCACTTT.

The chain uses TRBV10-3 and TRBJ2-2, with 8 bases fitting TRBD1. Germline V CDR1 and CDR2: ENHRY, SYGVKD. V lost 0 bases to trimming and J lost 0 bases; unmatched junction nucleotides: 3. CDR3 length: 17 residues. The CDR3 region has the DNA TGTGCCATCAGTGAGTCACCGGGACAGGCGAACACCGGGGAGCTGTTTTTT. The encoded protein is CAISESPGQANTGELFF.

The chain combines TRBV29-1 with TRBJ1-1; 9 bases align to TRBD1. Germline assignment: CDR1 SQVTM and CDR2 ANQGSEA. The CDR3 runs 12 residues. J lost 7 bases, V lost 8 bases, and 8 bases had no gene match. The CDR3 protein is CSTDRGSGEAFF. The DNA for the CDR3 is TGCAGCACCGACAGGGGGAGCGGTGAAGCTTTCTTT.